This TCR beta chain was sequenced during a study of blood T cell repertoires in COVID-19. Across the whole study: The United States, Italy and Spain supplied acute and convalescent COVID-19 samples. The analysed material was cDNA or gDNA that came from T cells, B-cell-depleted T cells, or PBMCs.

The protocol was immunoSEQ multiplex PCR, while the TCRdb copy is restricted to in-frame clones and leaves out a portion. Here the sample spans 260,000 or so clones, roughly 87% being singletons. Germline V CDR1 and CDR2: SGHTS, YDEGEE. CDR3 length: 15 residues. Trimming took 0 bases from V and 5 from J; bases not matched to a gene: 4. The sequence derives from a man between 18 and 35 years old with active or convalescent COVID-19. The chain links TRBV5-8 to TRBJ2-2, with 7 bases lining up with TRBD1. The sample was peripheral blood. The chain's CDR3 is CASSLEGAQTGELFF. The CDR3 DNA reads TGTGCCAGCAGCTTGGAGGGGGCTCAAACCGGGGAGCTGTTTTTT.